Listed below are T cell receptor beta chains from one sample, sequenced in a study of regulatory T cells in long-lasting Graves disease. MiXCR, applied by TCRdb to the multiplex PCR reads, yields one record per CDR3 protein. The profile covers 530,000 or so distinct CDR3 sequences, with approximately 13% appearing a single time and more than 8.5% taken by the ten largest. The data were also submitted as part of a second study, on T cells in Graves' hyperthyroidism and ophthalmopathy.

This sample comprised peripheral blood mononuclear cells (PBMCs), obtained at new diagnosis, from a patient treated with antithyroid drugs. Source of these receptors: a man aged 30 to 45 with Graves disease. CDR3s include the opening cysteine and the closing phenylalanine or tryptophan. The D gene is left open where the match is weak. Rows may omit the clone size; those that give it use once, few, many or a size class.

CDR3 DNA: TGTGCCAGCGGAAGACTAGCGGGAGCAATGAATGAGCAGTTCTTC
CDR3 protein: CASGRLAGAMNEQFF
D gene: TRBD2
clone size: few
J gene: TRBJ2-1
V gene: TRBV14

CDR3 DNA: TGTGCCAGCAGTCTCAAGCCCCGGGTGGGGACCCAGTACTTC
CDR3 protein: CASSLKPRVGTQYF
D gene: -
clone size: -
J gene: TRBJ2-5
V gene: TRBV12-3/TRBV12-4

CDR3 DNA: TGTGCCAGCAGGTCGGGAGATAATGAGCAGTTCTTC
CDR3 protein: CASRSGDNEQFF
D gene: -
clone size: -
J gene: TRBJ2-1
V gene: TRBV6-2/TRBV6-3

CDR3 DNA: TGTGCCAGCAGTTACGAAGGGGATGAGACCCAGTACTTC
CDR3 protein: CASSYEGDETQYF
D gene: -
clone size: many
J gene: TRBJ2-5
V gene: TRBV6-5

CDR3 DNA: TGCAGTGACGCAGGGGATAACAATGAGCAGTTCTTC
CDR3 protein: CSDAGDNNEQFF
D gene: -
clone size: few
J gene: TRBJ2-1
V gene: TRBV20-1

CDR3 DNA: TGTGCCGGACGAATGACGGTTAGCAATCAGCCCCAGCATTTT
CDR3 protein: CAGRMTVSNQPQHF
D gene: -
clone size: -
J gene: TRBJ1-5
V gene: TRBV6-1

CDR3 DNA: TGTGCCAGAGGGGGTAGGCAGTACTTC
CDR3 protein: CARGGRQYF
D gene: -
clone size: few
J gene: TRBJ2-7
V gene: TRBV6-2/TRBV6-3

CDR3 DNA: TGTGCCACCAGTGATCGACTAGCGGGAGGGCCAGATACGCAGTATTTT
CDR3 protein: CATSDRLAGGPDTQYF
D gene: TRBD2
clone size: many
J gene: TRBJ2-3
V gene: TRBV24-1

CDR3 DNA: TGTGCCAGCAGGGCAGACAGGGGTGGATTT
CDR3 protein: CASRADRGGF
D gene: TRBD1
clone size: -
J gene: TRBJ1-3
V gene: TRBV6-4

CDR3 DNA: TGCAGTGCTAGATCTGCACACTATGGCTACACCTTC
CDR3 protein: CSARSAHYGYTF
D gene: -
clone size: -
J gene: TRBJ1-2
V gene: TRBV20-1

CDR3 DNA: TGTGCCAGCAGCGTAGGAAGTCCAGTAGAGGAAAAACTGTTTTTT
CDR3 protein: CASSVGSPVEEKLFF
D gene: -
clone size: -
J gene: TRBJ1-4
V gene: TRBV9

CDR3 DNA: TGTGCCAGCGGCATCCAGGGGGCGGTCACTGAAGCTTTCTTT
CDR3 protein: CASGIQGAVTEAFF
D gene: TRBD1
clone size: many
J gene: TRBJ1-1
V gene: TRBV12-3/TRBV12-4

CDR3 DNA: TGTGCCAGCAGTTTAGGAAGAGAGTACACCTACACAGATACGCAGTATTTT
CDR3 protein: CASSLGREYTYTDTQYF
D gene: -
clone size: many
J gene: TRBJ2-3
V gene: TRBV12-3/TRBV12-4

CDR3 DNA: TGTGCCAGCAGCCCTAGCATTGGTTTCGAGCAGTACTTC
CDR3 protein: CASSPSIGFEQYF
D gene: -
clone size: many
J gene: TRBJ2-7
V gene: TRBV12-3/TRBV12-4

CDR3 DNA: TGTGCCAGCTCACCGTTGACAGGCCGACAAGAGACCCAGTACTTC
CDR3 protein: CASSPLTGRQETQYF
D gene: -
clone size: -
J gene: TRBJ2-5
V gene: TRBV18

CDR3 DNA: TGTGCCAGCAGCCAAGATCCGGGACAGGGGCCCGGAAACACCATATATTTT
CDR3 protein: CASSQDPGQGPGNTIYF
D gene: TRBD1
clone size: -
J gene: TRBJ1-3
V gene: TRBV3-1

CDR3 DNA: TGCGCCAGCAGCTTAATCGGTGGTGCCGAGCAGTACTTC
CDR3 protein: CASSLIGGAEQYF
D gene: -
clone size: -
J gene: TRBJ2-7
V gene: TRBV5-1

CDR3 DNA: TGTGCCAGCAGTTTACGGGGGGTAGAAAATTCACCCCTCCACTTT
CDR3 protein: CASSLRGVENSPLHF
D gene: -
clone size: many
J gene: TRBJ1-6
V gene: TRBV27

CDR3 DNA: TGTGCCAGCAGCTCGACGCAGCAACTAGCCAAAAACATTCAGTACTTC
CDR3 protein: CASSSTQQLAKNIQYF
D gene: -
clone size: -
J gene: TRBJ2-4
V gene: TRBV13

CDR3 DNA: TGTGCCAGCTCACCAGAGTTAAGCGGGACGGGTAGGGAGCAGTTCTTC
CDR3 protein: CASSPELSGTGREQFF
D gene: TRBD2
clone size: many
J gene: TRBJ2-1
V gene: TRBV18

CDR3 DNA: TGTGCCAGCAGCTTGGAAGGCAGGGGGCGGGTGCAGTACTTC
CDR3 protein: CASSLEGRGRVQYF
D gene: TRBD1
clone size: few
J gene: TRBJ2-7
V gene: TRBV5-4

CDR3 DNA: TGCGCCAGCAGCGCCCTTTCACAGGGGGCGGGGGAGCAGTACTTC
CDR3 protein: CASSALSQGAGEQYF
D gene: TRBD1
clone size: -
J gene: TRBJ2-7
V gene: TRBV5-1

CDR3 DNA: TGCAGCGTTGAGTTAGCCACCAACCAAGAGACCCAGTACTTC
CDR3 protein: CSVELATNQETQYF
D gene: -
clone size: -
J gene: TRBJ2-5
V gene: TRBV29-1